Shown below are 11 T cell receptor beta chains from a single sample sequenced in a study of cytomegalovirus exposure and HLA in healthy donors. PCR involved 60 Vbeta and 13 Jbeta primers. TCRdb's copy holds only in-frame clones and misses some; the assay was immunoSEQ multiplex PCR. This repertoire includes over 100,000 clones. The sequencing sample was made of PBMCs. Receptor source: a middle-aged woman in good health and CMV-seropositive.

The J gene is TRBJ2-1, the V gene TRBV5-1, with 10 positions matching TRBD2. The ends lost 2 bases at V and 5 bases at J; junction bases unmatched: 4. Germline assignment: CDR1 SGHRS and CDR2 YFSETQ. This CDR3 has 15 amino acids. CDR3 DNA sequence: TGCGCCAGCAGCTTCGGTGGACTAGCGGACAATGAGCAGTTCTTC. Translated: CASSFGGLADNEQFF.

The chain employs TRBV7-9 and TRBJ2-7, with D possibly matching TRBD2 (6 bases). The V end was cut by 4 bases, the J end by 6 bases, with 16 bases between. Germline V gene lookup returns CDR1 SEHNR and CDR2 FQNEAQ (reference sequence). The CDR3 runs to 14 residues. For the CDR3, the DNA is TGTGCCAGCAGCTCGCCCTCTCAGCGGGTCGAGCAGTACTTC. The encoded protein is CASSSPSQRVEQYF.

The V call is TRBV28, the J call TRBJ2-7; the match to TRBD2 covers 8 bases. CDR1 is MDHEN and CDR2 is SYDVKM in the germline V gene. The V segment lost 0 bases and the J segment 5 bases; nucleotides outside the gene matches: 15. CDR3 length: 18 residues. CDR3 loop: CASSLWGLEGKRYDEQYF. The CDR3 coding sequence is TGTGCCAGCAGTTTATGGGGACTAGAGGGGAAGAGATATGACGAGCAGTACTTC.

The J gene is TRBJ2-3, the V gene TRBV6-1; D might be TRBD2 (6 bases). The CDR3 contains 14 residues. Germline CDR1 is MNHNS and CDR2 is SASEGT. Trimming took off 5 bases at V and 6 bases at J, with 15 bases between the two ends. CDR3 DNA sequence: TGTGCCAGCAGTTTGGAGGGGCGTCGGGATACGCAGTATTTT. Its protein product is CASSLEGRRDTQYF.

The rearrangement uses TRBV5-1 and TRBJ1-1; 10 bases are a match to TRBD1. Germline V gene lookup returns CDR1 SGHRS and CDR2 YFSETQ. This CDR3 is built from 16 residues. Trimming cost V 4 bases and J 4 bases; bases outside gene matches: 10. The CDR3 sequence: CASSIGQGGLGTEAFF. The CDR3 nucleotides read TGCGCCAGCAGCATAGGACAGGGGGGTCTAGGCACTGAAGCTTTCTTT.

The rearrangement joins TRBV5-1 to TRBJ2-7; TRBD1 aligns across 9 bases. CDR1 SGHRS and CDR2 YFSETQ come from the germline V gene. The CDR3 has 16 residues. Germline trimming cut 4 bases from V and 5 bases from J; bases unmatched to any gene: 13. The CDR3 nucleotides read TGCGCCAGCAGCAGAACTCCACCGGGACAGGGCCACGAGCAGTACTTC. The encoded protein is CASSRTPPGQGHEQYF. The full variable domain, completed using reference TRBV5-1 and TRBJ2-7, is KAGVTQTPRYLIKTRGQQVTLSCSPISGHRSVSWYQQTPGQGLQFLFEYFSETQRNKGNFPGRFSGRQFSNSRSEMNVSTLELGDSALYLCASSRTPPGQGHEQYFGPGTRLTVT.

The rearrangement uses TRBV5-1 and TRBJ1-4; D not resolved. This CDR3 is built from 16 residues. Trimming cost V 0 bases and J 2 bases, with 11 bases left between them. The germline gives CDR1 SGHRS, CDR2 YFSETQ. The CDR3 here is CASSLDRRRTNEKLFF. The CDR3 DNA is TGCGCCAGCAGCTTGGACAGAAGACGGACTAATGAAAAACTGTTTTTT.

The V gene is TRBV11-3, the J gene TRBJ2-1, with D tentatively TRBD2 (6 bases). V lost 1 base to trimming and J lost 5 bases, with 24 bases between them. Germline CDR1 is SGHNT and CDR2 is YENEEA. The CDR3 loop spans 19 amino acids. The CDR3 bases are TGTGCCAGCAGCTTAGGTCCCCCTAAGGGCAGGAGGGGAGACAATGAGCAGTTCTTC. Protein product: CASSLGPPKGRRGDNEQFF.

The rearrangement links TRBV2 to TRBJ1-2; D unclear. Germline CDR1 SNHLY, CDR2 FYNNEI. CDR3 size: 13 residues. Between the trimmed V and J ends, which lost 2 bases and 2 bases, there was a span of 6 bases. The CDR3 loop is CASSENINYGYTF. The CDR3 nucleotides are TGTGCCAGCAGTGAAAACATCAACTATGGCTACACCTTC.

The chain has TRBV5-5 and TRBJ2-7; 8 bases match TRBD1. The CDR3 consists of 13 residues. Germline V gene sequence: CDR1 SGHKS, CDR2 YYEKEE (reference sequence). The V gene end was trimmed by 3 bases and the J gene end by 2 bases; junction bases not matched to a gene: 1. The DNA of the CDR3 is TGTGCCAGCAGCTGGGGACAGGCCTACGAGCAGTACTTC. Translated, it gives CASSWGQAYEQYF.

The J gene is TRBJ1-1, the V gene TRBV5-1, with TRBD1 matching over 8 bases. The V and J ends lost 4 bases and 5 bases, in that order; junction bases with no gene match: 10. The CDR3 consists of 15 residues. Germline CDR1 and CDR2: SGHRS and YFSETQ. The CDR3 DNA is TGCGCCAGCAGCGACCCAGGACAGGGTGGAACTGAAGCTTTCTTT. Its translation is CASSDPGQGGTEAFF.